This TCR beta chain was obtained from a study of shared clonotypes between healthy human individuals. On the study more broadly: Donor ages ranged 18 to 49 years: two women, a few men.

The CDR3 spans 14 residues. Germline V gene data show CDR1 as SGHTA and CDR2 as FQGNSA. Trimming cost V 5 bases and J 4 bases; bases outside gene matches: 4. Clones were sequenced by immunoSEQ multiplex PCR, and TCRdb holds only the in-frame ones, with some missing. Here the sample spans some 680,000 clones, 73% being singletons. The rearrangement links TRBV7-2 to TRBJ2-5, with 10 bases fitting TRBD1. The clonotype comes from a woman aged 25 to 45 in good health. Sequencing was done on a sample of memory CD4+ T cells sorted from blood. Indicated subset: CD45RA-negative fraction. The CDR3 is CASSRGDRGETQYF. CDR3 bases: TGTGCCAGCAGCCGAGGGGACAGGGGAGAGACCCAGTACTTC.